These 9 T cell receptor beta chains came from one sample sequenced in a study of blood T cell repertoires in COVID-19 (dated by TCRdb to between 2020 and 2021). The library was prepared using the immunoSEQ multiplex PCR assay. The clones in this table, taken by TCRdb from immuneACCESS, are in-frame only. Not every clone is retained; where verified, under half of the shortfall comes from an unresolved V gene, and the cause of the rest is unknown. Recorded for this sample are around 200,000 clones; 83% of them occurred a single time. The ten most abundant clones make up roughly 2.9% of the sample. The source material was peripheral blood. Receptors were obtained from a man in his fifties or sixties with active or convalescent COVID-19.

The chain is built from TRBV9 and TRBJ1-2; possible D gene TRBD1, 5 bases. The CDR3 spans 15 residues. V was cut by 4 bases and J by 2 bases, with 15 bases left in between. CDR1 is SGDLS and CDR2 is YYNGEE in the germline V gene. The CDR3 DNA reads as TGTGCCAGCAGCCTGGGGGGTCTTGGCAACTATGGCTACACCTTC. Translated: CASSLGGLGNYGYTF.

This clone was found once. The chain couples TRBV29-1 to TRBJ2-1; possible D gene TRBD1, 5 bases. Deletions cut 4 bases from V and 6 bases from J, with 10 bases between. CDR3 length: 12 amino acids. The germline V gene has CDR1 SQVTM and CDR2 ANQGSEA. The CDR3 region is CSVADTGNEQFF. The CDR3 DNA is TGCAGCGTTGCAGATACAGGCAATGAGCAGTTCTTC.

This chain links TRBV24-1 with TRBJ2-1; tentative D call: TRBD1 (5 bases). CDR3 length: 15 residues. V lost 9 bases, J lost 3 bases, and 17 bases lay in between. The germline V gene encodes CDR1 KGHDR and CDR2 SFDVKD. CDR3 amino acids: CATGKIRGIYNEQFF. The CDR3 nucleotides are TGTGCCACCGGCAAGATAAGGGGTATCTACAATGAGCAGTTCTTC.

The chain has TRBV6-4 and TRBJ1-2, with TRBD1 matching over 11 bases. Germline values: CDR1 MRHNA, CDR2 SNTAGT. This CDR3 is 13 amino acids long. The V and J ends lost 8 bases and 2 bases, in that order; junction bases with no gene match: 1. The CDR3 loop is CASGQGANYGYTF. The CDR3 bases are TGTGCCAGCGGACAGGGGGCGAACTATGGCTACACCTTC.

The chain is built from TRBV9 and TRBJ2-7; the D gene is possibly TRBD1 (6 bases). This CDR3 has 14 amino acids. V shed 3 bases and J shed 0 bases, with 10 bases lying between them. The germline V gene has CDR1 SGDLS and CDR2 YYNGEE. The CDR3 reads CASSERQASYEQYF. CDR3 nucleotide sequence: TGTGCCAGCAGCGAGAGACAGGCCTCCTACGAGCAGTACTTC.

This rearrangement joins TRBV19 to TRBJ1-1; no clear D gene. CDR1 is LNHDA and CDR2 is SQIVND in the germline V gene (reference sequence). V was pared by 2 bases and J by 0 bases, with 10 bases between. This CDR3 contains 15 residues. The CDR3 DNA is TGTGCCAGTAGTATATCGGTCGGGGTGAACACTGAAGCTTTCTTT. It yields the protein CASSISVGVNTEAFF. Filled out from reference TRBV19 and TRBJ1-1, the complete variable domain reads DGGITQSPKYLFRKEGQNVTLSCEQNLNHDAMYWYRQDPGQGLRLIYYSQIVNDFQKGDIAEGYSVSREKKESFPLTVTSAQKNPTAFYLCASSISVGVNTEAFFGQGTRLTVV.

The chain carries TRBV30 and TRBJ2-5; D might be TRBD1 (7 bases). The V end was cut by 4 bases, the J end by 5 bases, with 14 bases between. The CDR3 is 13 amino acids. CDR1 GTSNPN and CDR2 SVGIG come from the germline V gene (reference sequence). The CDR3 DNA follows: TGTGCCTGGAAGACAGGGACTGGGGAGACCCAGTACTTC. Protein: CAWKTGTGETQYF.

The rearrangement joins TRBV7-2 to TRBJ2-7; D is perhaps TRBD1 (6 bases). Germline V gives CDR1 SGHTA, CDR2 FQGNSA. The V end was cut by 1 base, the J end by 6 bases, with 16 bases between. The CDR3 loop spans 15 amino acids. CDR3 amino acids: CASSLVSHPRGEQYF. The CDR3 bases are TGTGCCAGCAGCTTAGTGTCACACCCCAGGGGCGAGCAGTACTTC.

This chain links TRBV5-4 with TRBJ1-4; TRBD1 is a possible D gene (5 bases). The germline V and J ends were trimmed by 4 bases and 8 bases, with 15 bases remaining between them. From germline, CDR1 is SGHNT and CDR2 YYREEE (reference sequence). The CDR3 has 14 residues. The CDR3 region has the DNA TGTGCCAGCAGCCCCGGGACCCGGGAGGAAAAACTGTTTTTT. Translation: CASSPGTREEKLFF.